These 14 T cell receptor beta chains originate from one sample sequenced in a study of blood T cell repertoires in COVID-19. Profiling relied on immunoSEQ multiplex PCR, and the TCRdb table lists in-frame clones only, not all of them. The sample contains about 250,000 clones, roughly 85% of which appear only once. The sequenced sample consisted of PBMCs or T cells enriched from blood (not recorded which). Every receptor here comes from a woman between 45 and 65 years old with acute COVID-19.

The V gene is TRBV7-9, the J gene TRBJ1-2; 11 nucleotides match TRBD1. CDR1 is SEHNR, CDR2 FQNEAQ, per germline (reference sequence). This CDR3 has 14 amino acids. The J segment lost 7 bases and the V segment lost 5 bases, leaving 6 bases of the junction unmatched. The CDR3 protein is CASSDTGTGGGYTF. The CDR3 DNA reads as TGTGCCAGCAGCGATACCGGGACAGGGGGTGGCTACACCTTC.

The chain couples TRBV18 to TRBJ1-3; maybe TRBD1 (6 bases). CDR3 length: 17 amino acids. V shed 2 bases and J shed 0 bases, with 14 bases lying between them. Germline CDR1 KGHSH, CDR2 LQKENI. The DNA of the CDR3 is TGTGCCAGCTCACCAGCGGGGGGCGGACGCTCTGGAAACACCATATATTTT. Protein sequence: CASSPAGGGRSGNTIYF.

The CDR3 nucleotides are TGTGCCAGCAGTATACAGGATGGCAATCAGCCCCAGCATTTT. Translation gives CASSIQDGNQPQHF. This chain connects TRBV27 to TRBJ1-5; D might be TRBD1 (5 bases). V dropped 5 bases and J dropped 2 bases, with 10 bases sitting between them. Germline V lookup: CDR1 MNHEY, CDR2 SMNVEV (reference sequence). The CDR3 totals 14 residues.

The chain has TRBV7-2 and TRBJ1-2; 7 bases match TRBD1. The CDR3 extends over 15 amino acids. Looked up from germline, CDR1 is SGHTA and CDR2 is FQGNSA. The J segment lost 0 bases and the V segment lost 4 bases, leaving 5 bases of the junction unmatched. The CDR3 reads CASSSGQPPNYGYTF. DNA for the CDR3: TGTGCCAGCAGCTCGGGACAGCCGCCTAACTATGGCTACACCTTC.

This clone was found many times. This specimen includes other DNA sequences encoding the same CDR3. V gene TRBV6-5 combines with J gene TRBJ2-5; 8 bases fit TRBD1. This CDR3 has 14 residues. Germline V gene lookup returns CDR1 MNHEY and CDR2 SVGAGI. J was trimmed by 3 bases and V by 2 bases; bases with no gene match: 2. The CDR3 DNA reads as TGTGCCAGCAGTTACGCGACAGGGGAAGAGACCCAGTACTTC. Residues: CASSYATGEETQYF.

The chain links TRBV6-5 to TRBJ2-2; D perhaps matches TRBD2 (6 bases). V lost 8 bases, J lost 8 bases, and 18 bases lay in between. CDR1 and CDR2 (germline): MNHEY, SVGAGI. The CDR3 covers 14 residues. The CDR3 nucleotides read TGTGCCAGCGCCGGGACTGGGATTAGGGGGGAGCTGTTTTTT. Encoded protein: CASAGTGIRGELFF.

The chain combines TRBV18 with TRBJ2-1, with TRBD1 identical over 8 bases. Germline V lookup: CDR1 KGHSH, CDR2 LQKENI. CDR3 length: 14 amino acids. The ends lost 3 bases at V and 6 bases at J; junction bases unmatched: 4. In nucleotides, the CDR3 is TGTGCCAGCTCACCGGGACAGGAGTTCAATGAGCAGTTCTTC. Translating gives CASSPGQEFNEQFF.

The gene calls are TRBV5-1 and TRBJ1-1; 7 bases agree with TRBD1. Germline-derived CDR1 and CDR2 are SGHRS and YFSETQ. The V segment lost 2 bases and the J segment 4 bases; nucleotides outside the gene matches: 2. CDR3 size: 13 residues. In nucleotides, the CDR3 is TGCGCCAGCAGCTTTGACAGGGCCACTGAAGCTTTCTTT. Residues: CASSFDRATEAFF.

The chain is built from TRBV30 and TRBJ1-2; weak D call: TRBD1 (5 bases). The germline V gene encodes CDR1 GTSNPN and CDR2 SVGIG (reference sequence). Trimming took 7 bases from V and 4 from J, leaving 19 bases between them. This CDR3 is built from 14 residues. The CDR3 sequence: CASQSQARGYGYTF. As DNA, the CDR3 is TGTGCCTCCCAGAGTCAGGCAAGGGGCTATGGCTACACCTTC.

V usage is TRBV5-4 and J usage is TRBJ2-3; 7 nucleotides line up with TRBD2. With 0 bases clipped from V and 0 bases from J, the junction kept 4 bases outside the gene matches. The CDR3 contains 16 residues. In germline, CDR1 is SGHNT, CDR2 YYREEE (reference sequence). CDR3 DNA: TGTGCCAGCAGCTTGGGTCGTAGCGGGAGCACAGATACGCAGTATTTT. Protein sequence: CASSLGRSGSTDTQYF.

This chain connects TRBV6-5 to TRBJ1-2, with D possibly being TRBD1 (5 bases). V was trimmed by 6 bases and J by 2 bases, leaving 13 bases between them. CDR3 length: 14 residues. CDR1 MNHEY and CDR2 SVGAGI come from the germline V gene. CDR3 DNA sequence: TGTGCCAGCAGGTCCCGGGGGAGAAACTATGGCTACACCTTC. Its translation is CASRSRGRNYGYTF.

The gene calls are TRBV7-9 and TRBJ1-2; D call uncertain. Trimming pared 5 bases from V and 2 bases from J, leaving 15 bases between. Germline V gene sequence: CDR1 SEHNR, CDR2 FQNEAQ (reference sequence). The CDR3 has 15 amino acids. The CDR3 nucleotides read TGTGCCAGCAGCACTCGAACAGCGGGAAACTATGGCTACACCTTC. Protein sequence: CASSTRTAGNYGYTF.

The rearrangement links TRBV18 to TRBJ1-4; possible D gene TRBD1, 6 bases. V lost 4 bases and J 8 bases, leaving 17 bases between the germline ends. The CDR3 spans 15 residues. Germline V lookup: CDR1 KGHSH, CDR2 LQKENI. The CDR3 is CASSQQQGTWEKLFF. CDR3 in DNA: TGTGCCAGCTCACAACAACAGGGTACATGGGAAAAACTGTTTTTT.

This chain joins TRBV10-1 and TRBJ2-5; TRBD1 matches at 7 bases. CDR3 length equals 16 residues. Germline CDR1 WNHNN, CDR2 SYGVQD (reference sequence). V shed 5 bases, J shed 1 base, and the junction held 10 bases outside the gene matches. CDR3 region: CASSPQAAGGQETQYF. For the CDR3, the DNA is TGCGCCAGCAGTCCCCAAGCCGCAGGGGGCCAAGAGACCCAGTACTTC.